These 27 T cell receptor beta chains came from one sample sequenced in a study of T cells in Graves' hyperthyroidism and ophthalmopathy. Amplified regions were TCR beta CDR3 sequences from RNA transcripts. In the first-round RT-PCR of the TCR CDR3, the HTBI primer set was used. TCRdb reprocessed the multiplex PCR reads with MiXCR, giving one entry per CDR3 protein. The sample has about 300,000 distinct CDR3 sequences, approximately 15% seen once; the top ten hold roughly 31%. Material: blood. These receptors originate from a man aged 30 to 45 with Graves' hyperthyroidism.

This clonotype came up many times. The rearrangement joins TRBV12-3 or TRBV12-4 to TRBJ2-7, with D unresolved. This CDR3 spans 14 amino acids. The germline V and J ends were trimmed by 7 bases and 5 bases, with 18 bases remaining between them. The CDR3 loop is CASTQELVRHEQYF. The CDR3 DNA reads as TGTGCCAGCACCCAAGAACTGGTCCGCCACGAGCAGTACTTC.

This clonotype was counted many times. V gene TRBV10-3 combines with J gene TRBJ2-3, with TRBD2 matching over 8 bases. V lost 3 bases to trimming and J lost 4 bases; unmatched junction nucleotides: 9. The CDR3 sequence is 16 residues long. Germline V gene data show CDR1 as ENHRY and CDR2 as SYGVKD. The CDR3 reads CAISDPGTRRADTQYF. CDR3 DNA sequence: TGTGCCATCAGTGATCCCGGGACTAGGCGCGCAGATACGCAGTATTTT.

This clonotype was observed at least ten times. The chain joins TRBV7-3 to TRBJ1-1, with unresolved D. V lost 3 bases and J lost 4, with 6 bases in between. Germline values: CDR1 SGHTA, CDR2 FQGTGA. This CDR3 comprises 12 residues. The CDR3 DNA reads as TGTGCCAGCAGCTTCGGGGTCACTGAAGCTTTCTTT. This codes for CASSFGVTEAFF.

The V and J genes are TRBV19 and TRBJ2-7, with 14 bases that match TRBD2. Germline loops: CDR1 LNHDA, CDR2 SQIVND (reference sequence). The trim removed 0 bases at V and 2 bases at J, leaving 6 bases unmatched. The CDR3 totals 18 residues. CDR3 DNA sequence: TGTGCCAGTAGTATAGACTCCGGGACTAGCGGGAGACCCTACGAGCAGTACTTC. Translation: CASSIDSGTSGRPYEQYF.

Many counts were recorded for this clonotype. The chain has TRBV27 and TRBJ2-7, with D hard to call. This CDR3 is built from 11 residues. The ends were cut back, 4 bases at V and 9 bases at J, with 10 bases in the middle. The germline CDR1 and CDR2 sequences are MNHEY and SMNVEV (reference sequence). CDR3 sequence (DNA): TGTGCCAGCAGTTCGGAGTCCCGGCAGTACTTC. Translating gives CASSSESRQYF.

V gene TRBV20-1 combines with J gene TRBJ2-7, with 11 bases aligning to TRBD2. The CDR3 totals 16 residues. Per the germline V gene, CDR1 is DFQATT and CDR2 is SNEGSKA (reference sequence). V lost 5 bases and J lost 5; bases outside the gene matches: 14. The CDR3 nucleotides read TGCAGTGCTGCCCCAACTAGCGGGAGAGCAGCGGACGAGCAGTACTTC. Its translation: CSAAPTSGRAADEQYF.

This clonotype has only a few counts. The chain combines TRBV6-1 with TRBJ1-5; TRBD1 is a possible D gene (5 bases). Germline CDR1 MNHNS, CDR2 SASEGT. The V end lost 5 bases, the J end lost 6 bases, and 11 bases lay between the germline ends. The CDR3 runs to 13 residues. The CDR3 loop reads CASSRAGSQPQHF. For the CDR3, the DNA is TGTGCCAGCAGTAGGGCAGGGAGTCAGCCCCAGCATTTT.

About this clonotype itself: An end of the junction does not agree with germline; a read error may underlie this. This chain uses TRBV25-1 with TRBJ2-7; 9 nucleotides match TRBD1. The CDR3 is 15 amino acids. CDR1 and CDR2 from the germline V gene are MGHDK and SYGVNS. DNA of the CDR3: TGTGCCAGCAGAGCTACAGGGGGCTTTTCCTTCGAGCAGTACTTC. Translating it yields CASRATGGFSFEQYF.

This clonotype came up many times. The rearrangement links TRBV7-2 to TRBJ1-2; maybe TRBD1 (6 bases). This CDR3 contains 15 residues. V was cut by 2 bases and J by 7 bases, with 17 bases left in between. The germline V gene has CDR1 SGHTA and CDR2 FQGNSA. CDR3 coding DNA: TGTGCCAGCAGCTTAACAGGGAGAGATAAGGGTGGCTACACCTTC. The encoded protein is CASSLTGRDKGGYTF.

This clonotype was counted between two and nine times. The gene calls are TRBV20-1 and TRBJ2-7; possibly TRBD1 for D (5 bases). The CDR3 has 15 residues. The V and J ends lost 0 bases and 0 bases respectively, with 12 bases between them. In germline, CDR1 is DFQATT, CDR2 SNEGSKA (reference sequence). The CDR3 nucleotides read TGCAGTGCTAGAGAAAAGGGGTGGAGCTCCTACGAGCAGTACTTC. Its protein product is CSAREKGWSSYEQYF.

This clonotype has at least ten counts. This chain joins TRBV20-1 and TRBJ2-3, with 9 bases identical to TRBD2. Germline V gives CDR1 DFQATT, CDR2 SNEGSKA (reference sequence). V was pared by 0 bases and J by 3 bases, with 7 bases of the junction left unmatched. The CDR3 consists of 16 residues. CDR3 residues: CSARDYTSGPTDTQYF. CDR3 coding DNA: TGCAGTGCTAGAGATTATACTAGCGGGCCTACAGATACGCAGTATTTT.

This chain connects TRBV25-1 to TRBJ2-4; D is uncertain. The length of the CDR3 is 13 residues. The germline V and J ends were trimmed by 3 bases and 8 bases, with 11 bases remaining between them. In germline, CDR1 is MGHDK, CDR2 SYGVNS. The CDR3 nucleotides read TGTGCCAGCAGTGAGGTGGACCGAGACATTCAGTACTTC. This translates into CASSEVDRDIQYF.

This clonotype came up a few times. The V call is TRBV7-3, the J call TRBJ2-6, with D maybe TRBD2 (6 bases). Germline V gene lookup returns CDR1 SGHTA and CDR2 FQGTGA. This CDR3 is built from 16 residues. V dropped 3 bases and J dropped 2 bases, with 11 bases sitting between them. For the CDR3, the DNA is TGTGCCAGCAGCTTGGGCCGGGGGACTGGGGCCAACGTCCTGACTTTC. Its translation is CASSLGRGTGANVLTF. The full variable domain, its missing parts supplied by reference TRBV7-3 and TRBJ2-6, is GAGVSQTPSNKVTEKGKYVELRCDPISGHTALYWYRQSLGQGPEFLIYFQGTGAADDSGLPNDRFFAVRPEGSVSTLKIQRTERGDSAVYLCASSLGRGTGANVLTFGAGSRLTVL.

This clonotype was detected ten times or more. The rearrangement uses TRBV30 and TRBJ2-3, with 11 bases fitting TRBD2. CDR1 is GTSNPN and CDR2 is SVGIG in the germline V gene (reference sequence). CDR3 length: 15 amino acids. V was pared by 1 base and J by 5 bases, with 5 bases of the junction left unmatched. CDR3 protein: CAWSATSGSGDTQYF. Here the CDR3 DNA reads TGTGCCTGGAGTGCCACTAGCGGGAGTGGAGATACGCAGTATTTT.

The sample holds many counts of this clonotype. The J gene is TRBJ2-2, the V gene TRBV3-1; perhaps TRBD2 as D (5 bases). Trimming took off 4 bases at V and 1 base at J, with 10 bases between the two ends. Germline CDR1 is LGHDT and CDR2 is YNNKEL (reference sequence). The CDR3 has 15 residues. CDR3: CASSPRRENTGELFF. In nucleotides, the CDR3 is TGTGCCAGCAGCCCCAGACGGGAGAACACCGGGGAGCTGTTTTTT.

This clonotype was seen more than once but under ten times. The rearrangement joins TRBV11-3 to TRBJ2-7; 8 positions agree with TRBD2. The CDR3 totals 14 residues. The germline V gene has CDR1 SGHNT and CDR2 YENEEA. V lost 5 bases and J lost 5; bases outside the gene matches: 8. In DNA form, the CDR3 reads TGTGCCAGCAGCCCTGTGACGGGAGGGGACGAGCAGTACTTC. Its protein is CASSPVTGGDEQYF.

This clonotype was counted between two and nine times. This rearrangement joins TRBV18 to TRBJ2-7; D possibly uses TRBD1 or TRBD2 (5 bases each). CDR3 size: 14 residues. The germline V and J ends were trimmed by 3 bases and 2 bases, with 11 bases remaining between them. Germline lookup yields CDR1 KGHSH and CDR2 LQKENI. CDR3 DNA sequence: TGTGCCAGCTCACCCCGGGACGGTACCTACGAGCAGTACTTC. Amino acids: CASSPRDGTYEQYF.

This clonotype has just one count. V is TRBV27 and J is TRBJ2-4, with D maybe TRBD1 (6 bases). The CDR3 totals 13 residues. Trimming took 7 bases from V and 3 from J, leaving 10 bases between them. In germline, CDR1 is MNHEY, CDR2 SMNVEV (reference sequence). The CDR3 is CASKQGGKNIQYF. The CDR3 region has the DNA TGTGCCAGCAAACAAGGGGGCAAAAACATTCAGTACTTC.

This clonotype was picked up many times. The J gene is TRBJ2-1, the V gene TRBV12-3 or TRBV12-4; D is possibly TRBD1 or TRBD2 (5 bases each). Trimming left V 7 bases short and J 9 bases short, with 13 bases between. This CDR3 has 12 residues. The CDR3 DNA sequence: TGTGCCAGCAACGAGGGGACGGGTGAGCAGTTCTTC. The encoded protein is CASNEGTGEQFF.

The V gene is TRBV10-3, the J gene TRBJ2-3, with 12 positions matching TRBD2. The germline V gene has CDR1 ENHRY and CDR2 SYGVKD. The CDR3 has 15 amino acids. With V trimmed by 7 bases and J by 2 bases, 4 bases remained unmatched. CDR3 region: CAINGLAGPTDTQYF. In DNA form, the CDR3 reads TGTGCCATCAACGGACTAGCGGGACCCACAGATACGCAGTATTTT.

Many counts were recorded for this clonotype. The chain is built from TRBV12-3 or TRBV12-4 and TRBJ2-7, with D perhaps matching TRBD1 or TRBD2 (5 bases each). V was trimmed by 5 bases and J by 6 bases, leaving 26 bases between them. This CDR3 has 17 residues. CDR3 bases: TGTGCCAGCAGTCCAAACACCGGGGCTGGGGTCTTCATCGAGCAGTACTTC. The encoded protein is CASSPNTGAGVFIEQYF.

A few counts support this clonotype. The chain is built from TRBV29-1 and TRBJ2-1; TRBD2 is a possible D gene (6 bases). In germline, CDR1 is SQVTM, CDR2 ANQGSEA. The CDR3 is 13 residues long. Trimming took 5 bases from V and 3 from J, leaving 11 bases between them. In DNA, the CDR3 is TGCAGCGTTCCGCCGGGACTCTACAATGAGCAGTTCTTC. Translation gives CSVPPGLYNEQFF.

This clonotype was recorded at least ten times. V and J are TRBV11-2 and TRBJ2-7; 7 bases match TRBD2. The length of the CDR3 is 16 residues. CDR1 and CDR2 (germline): SGHAT, FQNNGV. V dropped 5 bases and J dropped 1; count of bases not matched to a gene: 11. CDR3 bases: TGTGCCAGCAGCCCCACGGCGACTAGCAGGTCCTACGAGCAGTACTTC. Its protein is CASSPTATSRSYEQYF.

In this sample, this clonotype turned up many times. J is TRBJ2-1 and V is TRBV7-8; TRBD2 aligns across 11 bases. This CDR3 has 17 residues. Germline-derived CDR1 and CDR2 are SGHVS and FQNEAQ. V shed 6 bases and J 0 bases; nucleotides not matched to a gene: 7. CDR3 region: CASRREGLAVSYNEQFF. The CDR3 nucleotides read TGTGCCAGCAGAAGAGAGGGACTAGCGGTCTCCTACAATGAGCAGTTCTTC.

This clonotype was seen more than once but under ten times. The rearrangement uses TRBV7-8 and TRBJ2-7, with 8 bases matching TRBD1. Losses at the gene ends were 1 base for V and 4 bases for J; bases not matched to a gene: 6. Germline V gene sequence: CDR1 SGHVS, CDR2 FQNEAQ. CDR3 length: 15 residues. The CDR3 DNA is TGTGCCAGCAGCTTAGGGTACAGGGGGTCATACGAGCAGTACTTC. Translation: CASSLGYRGSYEQYF.

A few counts support this clonotype. This sequence joins TRBV6-1 and TRBJ1-2, with D possibly TRBD1 on 5 matching bases. Germline V lookup: CDR1 MNHNS, CDR2 SASEGT. The V end was cut by 7 bases, the J end by 4 bases, with 10 bases between. The CDR3 has 12 residues. The CDR3 loop is CASTGGSYGYTF. For the CDR3, the DNA is TGTGCCAGCACGGGGGGGTCCTATGGCTACACCTTC.

This clonotype appeared many times. The rearrangement links TRBV28 to TRBJ2-7; TRBD2 matches 11 bases. The CDR3 has 14 residues. Trimming removed 6 bases from V and 4 bases from J; junction bases left unmatched: 5. CDR1 MDHEN and CDR2 SYDVKM come from the germline V gene. The CDR3 is CASREGLAVYEQYF. The CDR3 DNA reads TGTGCCAGCAGAGAGGGACTAGCGGTATACGAGCAGTACTTC.